The source of this T cell receptor beta chain is a study of T cells in Graves' hyperthyroidism and ophthalmopathy (dated by TCRdb to between 2018 and 2021). The study in broad terms: Peripheral blood samples were taken at the time of initial diagnosis, prior to any treatment. TCR V-J signatures able to tell the groups apart were searched for in a discovery cohort of 95 or so patients, of whom under 45 had Graves' ophthalmopathy and 57 had stable Graves' hyperthyroidism. After sampling, hyperthyroidism patients received methimazole starting at 30 mg daily, and ophthalmopathy patients received high-dose intravenous methylprednisolone. The 100 or so discovery patients were divided at random into training and test sets in a 7:3 ratio. In roughly six Graves' hyperthyroidism patients, the study also compared T-cell repertoires from thyroid tissue with T-cell repertoires from blood. The paper reports TCR Vbeta CDR3 sequencing of more than 120 peripheral blood samples: around 41 ophthalmopathy, about 75 hyperthyroidism and approximately 17 progressor patients. Whether ophthalmopathy could be predicted prospectively was tested in an independent validation cohort made up of approximately 19 hyperthyroidism patients plus 17 patients who later progressed to ophthalmopathy.

Graves' hyperthyroidism was defined as stable when no progression to ophthalmopathy occurred over 18 months of follow-up. Hyperthyroidism patients were newly diagnosed, had a disease duration of under 2 months, and were aged 18 to 65 years. Patients with uncontrolled infections, other autoimmune diseases, pregnancy or lactation were excluded. Diagnoses relied on clinical symptoms, serum thyroxine and TRAb, thyroid ultrasound and orbital computed tomography. Ficoll-Paque density gradient centrifugation was used to isolate PBMCs from 8 to 10 ml of fresh peripheral blood. Total RNA was extracted with Trizol reagent, and quality was checked on an Agilent 2100 Bioanalyzer. The study at large found these results: No statistical method was used to fix the sample size in advance, and group allocation was not hidden from the investigators. Ophthalmopathy was separated from stable hyperthyroidism by a 13 V-J signature model, with 87.88% sensitivity and approximately 81% specificity obtained in cross-validation and 80%/75% obtained in testing. During validation, the model predicted progression to ophthalmopathy a median of about 6.5 months ahead of onset, with roughly 65% sensitivity and more than 72% specificity. Blood samples also contained most of the expanded thyroid clonotypes (frequency above 0.001), which suggests that blood repertoires may reflect thyroid immune responses.

This clonotype showed up many times. Its antigen is not yet known. No much larger clone exists at a distance of one base, and base qualities are not known. TCR beta CDR3 regions were amplified from RNA transcripts. A first-round RT-PCR of the TCR CDR3 used the HTBI primer set with the Qiagen OneStep RT-PCR kit. Libraries were constructed in a second round of multiplex PCR, after which size selection and purification were performed. The libraries were sequenced on an Illumina HiSeq2000 using paired-end 100 bp reads. The paper's processing steps were these. SOAPnuke was used to process the raw data, with reads discarded if the reads contained adapters or uncalled bases, had a mean Phred below 15, or lacked an exact constant-primer or identifier match. COPE v1.2.5 was used to merge the high-quality paired reads, and each unique nucleotide sequence was defined as a clonotype. Clonotypes were aligned to IMGT TRBV, TRBD and TRBJ reference segments using MiTCR v1.1. The analysis was restricted to V-J combinations with a frequency above 0.0001, which together covered 99.2% of the repertoires. The TCS score was defined as the ratio of F50 (clonal expansion) to E x V (chaos), calculated using BLOSUM62-based TCRdist between CDR3 peptides within each V-J. Welch's t-statistics and random forest reduced fewer than 600 V-J features to 10 to 15, which were used in a naive Bayes classifier (R e1071). TCRdb reran the public reads through fastp at Q25 and MiXCR, keeping productive beta chains. Rows with a matching CDR3 protein are joined into one entry that keeps the most common DNA and genes. For this entry, the V and J calls and clone size follow TCRdb and not the study's own pipeline. Across this sample there are 350,000 to 400,000 distinct CDR3 sequences, with approximately 15% seen only once. The top ten clonotypes cover about 10% of the sample.

V is pared back by 3 bases and J by 1 base, with 11 bases lying between the germline termini. The germline V gene specifies SNHLY as CDR1 and FYNNEI as CDR2. From the cysteine through the phenylalanine, the CDR3 covers 15 amino acids. The DNA shown is the 45-base CDR3, in frame from base 1. The source material was blood. This clonotype was obtained from a woman in her sixties or seventies with Graves' hyperthyroidism. This sequence uses TRBV2 and TRBJ2-3, with the identity of the D gene unclear. The sequenced DNA is TGTGCCAGCAGTGACCCGGGCCGGGGCACAGATACGCAGTATTTT. This encodes CASSDPGRGTDTQYF.